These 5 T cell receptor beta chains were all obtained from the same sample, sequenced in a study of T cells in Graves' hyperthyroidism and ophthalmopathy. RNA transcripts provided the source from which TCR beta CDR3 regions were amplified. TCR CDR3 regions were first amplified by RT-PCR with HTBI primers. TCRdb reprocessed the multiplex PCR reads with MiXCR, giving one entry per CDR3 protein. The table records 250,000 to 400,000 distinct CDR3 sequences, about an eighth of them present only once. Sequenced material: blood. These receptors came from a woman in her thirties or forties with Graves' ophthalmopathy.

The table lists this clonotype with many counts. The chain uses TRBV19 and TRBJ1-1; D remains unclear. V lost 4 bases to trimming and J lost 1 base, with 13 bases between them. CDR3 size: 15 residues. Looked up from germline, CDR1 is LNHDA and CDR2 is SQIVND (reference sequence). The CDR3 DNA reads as TGTGCCAGTAGTACACCAAGGGAGAGGAACACTGAAGCTTTCTTT. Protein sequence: CASSTPRERNTEAFF.

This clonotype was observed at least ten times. CDR3 nucleotide sequence: TGCAGTGCCTCGTGGACTAGCGGGAGCGTGGAGACCCAGTACTTC. Residues: CSASWTSGSVETQYF. The V gene is TRBV20-1, the J gene TRBJ2-5; 13 bases fit TRBD2. The CDR3 is 15 amino acids. From germline, CDR1 is DFQATT and CDR2 SNEGSKA (reference sequence). J lost 5 bases, V lost 6 bases, and 9 bases had no gene match.

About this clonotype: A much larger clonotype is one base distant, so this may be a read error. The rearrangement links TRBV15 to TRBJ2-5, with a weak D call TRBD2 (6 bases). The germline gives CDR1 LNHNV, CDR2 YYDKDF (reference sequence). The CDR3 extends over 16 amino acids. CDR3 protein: CAASRDIGGWLETQYF. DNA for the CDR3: TGTGCCGCCAGCAGAGATATCGGAGGGTGGTTAGAGACCCAGTACTTC.

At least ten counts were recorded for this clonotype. CDR3 DNA: TGTGCCATCAGCCCTACAAGGGACAGAACTGAAGCTTTCTTT. It codes for CAISPTRDRTEAFF. This chain joins TRBV10-3 and TRBJ1-1, with TRBD1 matching over 7 bases. V dropped 6 bases and J dropped 5; count of bases not matched to a gene: 9. The length of the CDR3 is 14 residues. From germline, CDR1 is ENHRY and CDR2 SYGVKD.

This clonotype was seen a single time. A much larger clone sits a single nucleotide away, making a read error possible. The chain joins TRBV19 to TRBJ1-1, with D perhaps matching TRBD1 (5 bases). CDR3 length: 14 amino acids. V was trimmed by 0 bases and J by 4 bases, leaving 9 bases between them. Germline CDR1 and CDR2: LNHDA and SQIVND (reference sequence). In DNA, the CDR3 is TGTGCCAGTAGTATAGATGGCAGGGCCACTGAAGCTTTCTTT. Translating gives CASSIDGRATEAFF.